This TCR beta chain was found in a study of PD-L1 blockade in urothelial cancer. Study overall: Once treatment had started, blood was analyzed at 3 weeks (second dose) and again at 6 weeks.

As regards this clone: Its antigen is unidentified.

The study's findings and limits: In blood at 3 weeks, tumor-associated clones expanded more among patients with durable benefit.

Spiking of synthetic TCR analog templates was performed in each PCR. Clones were read by immunoSEQ multiplex PCR, and TCRdb kept only the in-frame ones, dropping some. The sample has around 29,000 clones; around 80% are singletons. Time point indicated: peripheral blood 6 weeks after treatment start. A total of 1 to 8 samples per patient were collected pretreatment and on-treatment. Germline lookup yields CDR1 LGHNA and CDR2 YSLEER. Unmatched junction bases numbered 14, after V lost 4 bases and J lost 7 bases. The length of the CDR3 is 17 residues. The sequence was obtained from a man in his sixties or seventies with urothelial cancer. The starting material was PBMCs, obtained around atezolizumab (anti-PD-L1) treatment. The rearrangement uses TRBV4-3 and TRBJ1-1, with 11 bases that match TRBD1. CDR3 in amino acids: CASSPQMAGTGGLEAFF. As DNA, the CDR3 is TGCGCCAGCAGCCCCCAAATGGCAGGGACAGGGGGACTTGAAGCTTTCTTT.